By proportion, the clone carrying this TCR beta chain is medium-sized. The record originates from a study of blood T cell repertoires in COVID-19. Across the study: PBMCs, B-cell-depleted T cells, or T cells provided the cDNA or gDNA that made up the material.

The CDR3 has 15 amino acids. The germline gives CDR1 MDHEN, CDR2 SYDVKM. V was clipped by 6 bases and J by 2 bases; unmatched bases: 5. Original handling: Reference gene primer amplification gave estimated nucleated cell counts. Sequencing was performed with immunoSEQ multiplex PCR; in TCRdb, only in-frame clones are kept and a portion is missing. D and trimming were read from the DNA, whereas the V and J calls and clone size are those reported in that table. The data show around 25,000 clones, approximately 83% seen once. The sequence came from a man aged 70 or older with active COVID-19. The source material was peripheral blood. The rearrangement links TRBV28 to TRBJ2-7; 12 positions match TRBD2. The CDR3 nucleotides are TGTGCCAGCAGATATCTAGCGGGAGGGACCTACGAGCAGTACTTC. Translation: CASRYLAGGTYEQYF.